A single sample is the source of the 9 T cell receptor beta chains below, sequenced in a study of T cell repertoires in cytomegalovirus infection. Antigens of these TCRs are unknown. TCRdb itself ran the reads through MiXCR, one entry per CDR3 protein. The sample has 600,000 to 700,000 distinct CDR3 sequences, around 35% seen once. The sequencing here drew on cultured PBMCs, taken from culture after CMV antigen stimulation. The source is a human donor in good health (CMV status not recorded). Some clones in this sample may be carry-over from other donors' samples.

This sequence joins TRBV5-1 and TRBJ2-5; D might be TRBD1 (5 bases). The CDR3 contains 14 residues. Germline V gene data show CDR1 as SGHRS and CDR2 as YFSETQ. V lost 3 bases, J lost 7 bases, and 16 bases lay in between. CDR3 region: CASSSDSYVGTQYF. The CDR3 DNA sequence: TGCGCCAGCAGCTCCGACAGTTATGTTGGGACCCAGTACTTC.

The chain is built from TRBV7-2 and TRBJ2-7, with D perhaps matching TRBD2 (7 bases). The CDR3 is made up of 13 amino acids. CDR1 SGHTA and CDR2 FQGNSA come from the germline V gene. Trimming cost V 5 bases and J 5 bases, with 13 bases left between them. This CDR3 reads CASSARGGHEQYF. CDR3 sequence (DNA): TGTGCCAGCAGCGCGAGGGGGGGGCACGAGCAGTACTTC.

This chain links TRBV6-1 with TRBJ2-1; D gene unclear. CDR1 is MNHNS and CDR2 is SASEGT in the germline V gene. Trimming removed 2 bases from V and 12 bases from J, with 8 bases in between. CDR3 length: 11 residues. Here the CDR3 reads CASSEKWLQFF. CDR3 nucleotides: TGTGCCAGCAGTGAAAAGTGGTTGCAGTTCTTC.

This chain joins TRBV6-5 and TRBJ2-3, with 13 bases fitting TRBD2. The CDR3 extends over 18 amino acids. Trimming took 2 bases from V and 4 from J; bases not matched to a gene: 9. Germline V gene sequence: CDR1 MNHEY, CDR2 SVGAGI. CDR3 nucleotides: TGTGCCAGCAGTTACACCGGACTAGCGGGAGTATCTCCAGATACGCAGTATTTT. Translation: CASSYTGLAGVSPDTQYF.

This clonotype was counted between two and nine times. V gene TRBV7-9 combines with J gene TRBJ1-4; 8 nucleotides line up with TRBD1. Germline values: CDR1 SEHNR, CDR2 FQNEAQ (reference sequence). The ends lost 5 bases at V and 7 bases at J; junction bases unmatched: 9. The CDR3 spans 15 residues. CDR3 nucleotides: TGTGCCAGCAGCGGGGCGGACAGGGAGGCTGAAAAACTGTTTTTT. It codes for CASSGADREAEKLFF.

J is TRBJ1-5 and V is TRBV12-3 or TRBV12-4, with D tentatively TRBD1 (6 bases). The germline V and J ends were trimmed by 6 bases and 6 bases, with 21 bases remaining between them. This CDR3 comprises 16 residues. CDR3 nucleotides: TGTGCCAGCAGCCCCGCGGGGGGGCGGTTGGGTCAGCCCCAGCATTTT. This encodes CASSPAGGRLGQPQHF.

The genes are TRBV20-1 and TRBJ2-1; 12 bases are shared with TRBD1. Germline CDR1 and CDR2: DFQATT and SNEGSKA (reference sequence). V lost 2 bases and J lost 8; bases outside the gene matches: 7. The CDR3 totals 15 residues. The CDR3: CSARSGQGAGDEQFF. CDR3 nucleotide sequence: TGCAGTGCTAGATCGGGACAGGGGGCGGGCGATGAGCAGTTCTTC.

This clonotype was seen a handful of times. The chain links TRBV4-2 to TRBJ2-3, with 12 positions matching TRBD1. The CDR3 length is 18 residues. Germline values: CDR1 LGHNA, CDR2 YNFKEQ. After removal of 3 bases from V and 7 bases from J, the junction contained 14 bases not matched to a gene. CDR3 nucleotides: TGTGCCAGCAGCCAGCCCCGGGACAGGGGGCCCGCGATACATACGCAGTATTTT. Translation gives CASSQPRDRGPAIHTQYF.

This clonotype was detected ten times or more. The rearrangement uses TRBV7-6 and TRBJ1-6, with no clear D. The ends were cut back, 4 bases at V and 10 bases at J, with 8 bases in the middle. The CDR3 covers 12 residues. Germline-derived CDR1 and CDR2 are SGHVS and FNYEAQ. The CDR3 spells CASSSGGSPLHF. The CDR3 DNA reads as TGTGCCAGCAGCTCCGGTGGCTCACCCCTCCACTTT.